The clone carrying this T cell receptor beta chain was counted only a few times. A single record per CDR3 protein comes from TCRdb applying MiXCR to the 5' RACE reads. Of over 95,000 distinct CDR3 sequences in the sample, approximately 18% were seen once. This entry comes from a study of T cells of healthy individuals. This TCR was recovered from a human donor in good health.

The CDR3 loop reads CASSEAGGQFF. For the CDR3, the DNA is TGTGCCAGCAGTGAAGCTGGGGGACAGTTCTTC. This chain joins TRBV2 and TRBJ2-1; either TRBD1 or TRBD2 may fit D (5 bases each). The germline gives CDR1 SNHLY, CDR2 FYNNEI. Trimming left V 0 bases short and J 13 bases short, with 7 bases between. The CDR3 covers 11 residues.